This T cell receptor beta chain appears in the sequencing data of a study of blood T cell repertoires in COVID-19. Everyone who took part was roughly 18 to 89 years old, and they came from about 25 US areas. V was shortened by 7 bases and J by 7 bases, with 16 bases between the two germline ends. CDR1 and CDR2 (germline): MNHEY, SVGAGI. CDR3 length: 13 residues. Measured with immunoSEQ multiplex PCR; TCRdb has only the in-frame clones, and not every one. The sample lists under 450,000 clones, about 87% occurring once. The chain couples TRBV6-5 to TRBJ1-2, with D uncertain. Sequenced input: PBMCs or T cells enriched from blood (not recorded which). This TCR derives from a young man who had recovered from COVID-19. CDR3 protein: CASISAVSGGYTF. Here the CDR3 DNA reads TGTGCCAGCATTTCTGCAGTGTCGGGTGGCTACACCTTC.